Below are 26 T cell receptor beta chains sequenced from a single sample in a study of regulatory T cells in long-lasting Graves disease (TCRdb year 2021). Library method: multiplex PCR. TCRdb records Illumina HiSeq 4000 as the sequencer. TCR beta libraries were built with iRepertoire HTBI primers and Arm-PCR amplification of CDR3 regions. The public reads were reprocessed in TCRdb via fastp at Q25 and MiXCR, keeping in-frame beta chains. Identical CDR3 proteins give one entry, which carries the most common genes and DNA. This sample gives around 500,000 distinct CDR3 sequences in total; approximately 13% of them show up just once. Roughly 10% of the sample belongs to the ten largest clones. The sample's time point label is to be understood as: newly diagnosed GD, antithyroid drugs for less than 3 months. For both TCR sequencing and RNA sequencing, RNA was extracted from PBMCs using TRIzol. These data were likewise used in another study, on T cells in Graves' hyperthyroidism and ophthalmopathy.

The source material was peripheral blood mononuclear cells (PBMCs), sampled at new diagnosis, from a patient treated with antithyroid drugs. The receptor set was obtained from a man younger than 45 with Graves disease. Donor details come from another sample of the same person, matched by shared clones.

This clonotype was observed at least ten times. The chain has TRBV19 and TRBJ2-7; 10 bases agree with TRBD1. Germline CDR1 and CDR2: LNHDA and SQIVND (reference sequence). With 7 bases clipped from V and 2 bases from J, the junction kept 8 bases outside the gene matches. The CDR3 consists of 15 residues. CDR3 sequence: CASTIGGTGAYEQYF. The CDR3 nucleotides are TGTGCCAGTACCATCGGGGGGACAGGGGCCTACGAGCAGTACTTC.

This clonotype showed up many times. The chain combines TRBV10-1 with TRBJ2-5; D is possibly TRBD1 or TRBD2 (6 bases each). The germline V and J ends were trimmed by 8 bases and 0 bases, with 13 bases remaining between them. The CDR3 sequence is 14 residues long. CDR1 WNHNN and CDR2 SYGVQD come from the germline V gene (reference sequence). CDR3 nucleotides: TGCGCCAGCGGGACTCAGGGGTACCAAGAGACCCAGTACTTC. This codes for CASGTQGYQETQYF.

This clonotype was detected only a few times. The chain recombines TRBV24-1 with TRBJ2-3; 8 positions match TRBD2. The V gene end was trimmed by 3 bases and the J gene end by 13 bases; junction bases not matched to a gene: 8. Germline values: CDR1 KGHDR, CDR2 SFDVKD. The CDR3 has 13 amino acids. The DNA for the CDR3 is TGTGCCACCAGTGATGGGACTAGTTGGTGGAAGTATTTT. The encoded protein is CATSDGTSWWKYF.

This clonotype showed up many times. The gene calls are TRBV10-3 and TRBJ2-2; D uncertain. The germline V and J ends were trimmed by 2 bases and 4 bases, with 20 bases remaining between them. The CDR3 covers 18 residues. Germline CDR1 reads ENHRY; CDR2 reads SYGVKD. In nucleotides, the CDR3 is TGTGCCATCAGTGAGCACCCGATGTACACATCGGGCACCGGGGAGCTGTTTTTT. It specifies CAISEHPMYTSGTGELFF.

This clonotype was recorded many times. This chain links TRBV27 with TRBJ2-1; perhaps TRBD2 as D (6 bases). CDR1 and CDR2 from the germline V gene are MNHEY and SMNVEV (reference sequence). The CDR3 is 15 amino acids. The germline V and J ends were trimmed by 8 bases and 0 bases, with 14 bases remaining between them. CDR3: CASSGETTSYNEQFF. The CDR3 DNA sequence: TGTGCCAGCTCGGGAGAGACAACCTCCTACAATGAGCAGTTCTTC.

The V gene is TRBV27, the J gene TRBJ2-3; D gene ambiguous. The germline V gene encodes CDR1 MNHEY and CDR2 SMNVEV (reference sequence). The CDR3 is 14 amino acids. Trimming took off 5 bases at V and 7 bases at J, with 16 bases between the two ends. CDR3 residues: CASSLGGRSYTQYF. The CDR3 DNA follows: TGTGCCAGCAGTCTAGGCGGTCGGTCCTATACGCAGTATTTT.

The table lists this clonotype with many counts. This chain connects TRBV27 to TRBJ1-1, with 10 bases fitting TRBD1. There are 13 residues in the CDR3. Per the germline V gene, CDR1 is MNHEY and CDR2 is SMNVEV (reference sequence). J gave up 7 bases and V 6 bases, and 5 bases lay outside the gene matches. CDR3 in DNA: TGTGCCAGCAGGGGACAGGGGAGGGGTGAAGCTTTCTTT. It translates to CASRGQGRGEAFF.

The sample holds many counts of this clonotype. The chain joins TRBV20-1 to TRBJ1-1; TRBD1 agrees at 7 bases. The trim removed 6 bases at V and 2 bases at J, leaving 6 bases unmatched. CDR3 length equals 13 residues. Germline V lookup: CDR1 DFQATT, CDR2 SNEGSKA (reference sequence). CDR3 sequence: CSAPDRTNTEAFF. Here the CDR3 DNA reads TGCAGTGCCCCGGACAGGACAAACACTGAAGCTTTCTTT.

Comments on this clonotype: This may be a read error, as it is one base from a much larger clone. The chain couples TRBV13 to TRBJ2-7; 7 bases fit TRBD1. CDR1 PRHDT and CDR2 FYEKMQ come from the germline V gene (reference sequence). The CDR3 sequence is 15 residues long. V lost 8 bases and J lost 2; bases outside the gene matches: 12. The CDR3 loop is CASGSSPGQTYEQYF. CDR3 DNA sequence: TGTGCCAGCGGCTCCTCGCCGGGACAGACCTACGAGCAGTACTTC.

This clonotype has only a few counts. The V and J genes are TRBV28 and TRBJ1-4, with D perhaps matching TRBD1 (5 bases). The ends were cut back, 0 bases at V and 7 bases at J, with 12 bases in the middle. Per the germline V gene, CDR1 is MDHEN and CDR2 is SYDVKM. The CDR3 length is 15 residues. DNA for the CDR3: TGTGCCAGCAGTTTATGGGGCGCGGGGGTTGAAAAACTGTTTTTT. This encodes CASSLWGAGVEKLFF.

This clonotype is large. The CDR3 DNA follows: TGTGCCAGCAGTGAGGGGGTGTTCCTCGGACCGAATGAGCAGTTCTTC. Protein: CASSEGVFLGPNEQFF. The V call is TRBV2, the J call TRBJ2-1; D may correspond to TRBD1 or TRBD2 (5 bases each). Per germline, CDR1 SNHLY and CDR2 FYNNEI. The ends were cut back, 3 bases at V and 7 bases at J, with 19 bases in the middle. This CDR3 contains 16 residues.

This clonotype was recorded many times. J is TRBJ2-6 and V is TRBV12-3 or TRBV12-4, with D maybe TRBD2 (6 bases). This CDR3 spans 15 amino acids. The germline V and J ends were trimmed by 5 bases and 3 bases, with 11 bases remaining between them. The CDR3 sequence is CASSRAGYGANVLTF. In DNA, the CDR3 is TGTGCCAGCAGTCGGGCGGGGTATGGGGCCAACGTCCTGACTTTC.

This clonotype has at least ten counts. CDR3 nucleotide sequence: TGCAGTGCCGAAGCGGGGGGATCTAACTATGGCTACACCTTC. Translating gives CSAEAGGSNYGYTF. The genes are TRBV20-1 and TRBJ1-2; the D gene is possibly TRBD1 (5 bases). The CDR3 covers 14 residues. With 6 bases removed from V and 0 bases from J, the gap between germline ends came to 14 bases. In germline, CDR1 is DFQATT, CDR2 SNEGSKA (reference sequence).

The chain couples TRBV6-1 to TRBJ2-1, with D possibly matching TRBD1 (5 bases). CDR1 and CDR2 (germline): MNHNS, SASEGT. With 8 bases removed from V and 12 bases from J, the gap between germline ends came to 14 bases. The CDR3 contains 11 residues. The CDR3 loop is CASSNMQGQFF. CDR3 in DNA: TGTGCCAGCTCGAATATGCAGGGGCAGTTCTTC.

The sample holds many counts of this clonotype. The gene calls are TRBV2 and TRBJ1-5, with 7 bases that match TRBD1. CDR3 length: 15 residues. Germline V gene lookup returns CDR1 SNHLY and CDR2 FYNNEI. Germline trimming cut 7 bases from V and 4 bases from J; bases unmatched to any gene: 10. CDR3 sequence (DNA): TGTGCCAGCACGGGGGCGGGACAGATGAATCAGCCCCAGCATTTT. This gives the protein CASTGAGQMNQPQHF. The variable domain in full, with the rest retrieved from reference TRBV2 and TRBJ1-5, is EPEVTQTPSHQVTQMGQEVILRCVPISNHLYFYWYRQILGQKVEFLVSFYNNEISEKSEIFDDQFSVERPDGSNFTLKIRSTKLEDSAMYFCASTGAGQMNQPQHFGDGTRLSIL.

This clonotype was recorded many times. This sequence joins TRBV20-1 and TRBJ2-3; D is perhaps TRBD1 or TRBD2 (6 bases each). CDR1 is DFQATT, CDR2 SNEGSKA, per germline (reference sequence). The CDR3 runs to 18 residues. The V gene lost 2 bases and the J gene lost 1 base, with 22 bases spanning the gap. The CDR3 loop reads CSARRGARLVAGTDTQYF. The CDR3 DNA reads TGCAGTGCTAGAAGGGGGGCCCGTTTAGTTGCAGGCACAGATACGCAGTATTTT.

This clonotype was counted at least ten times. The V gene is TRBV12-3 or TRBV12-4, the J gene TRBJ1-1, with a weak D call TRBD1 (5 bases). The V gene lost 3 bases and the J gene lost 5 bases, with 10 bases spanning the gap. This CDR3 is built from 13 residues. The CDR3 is CASSFQGGTEAFF. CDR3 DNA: TGTGCCAGCAGTTTCCAGGGAGGGACTGAAGCTTTCTTT.

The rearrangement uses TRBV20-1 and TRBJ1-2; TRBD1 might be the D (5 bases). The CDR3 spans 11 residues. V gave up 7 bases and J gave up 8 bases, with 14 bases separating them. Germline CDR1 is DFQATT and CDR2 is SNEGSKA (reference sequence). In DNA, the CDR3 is TGCAGTGGGGGGGGAACTCGCGGCTACACCTTC. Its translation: CSGGGTRGYTF.

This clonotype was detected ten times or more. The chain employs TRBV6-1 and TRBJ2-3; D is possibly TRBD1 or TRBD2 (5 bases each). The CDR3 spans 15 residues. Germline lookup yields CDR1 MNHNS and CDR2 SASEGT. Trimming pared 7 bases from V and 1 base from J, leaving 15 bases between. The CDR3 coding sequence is TGTGCCAGCACCTACGGTGGGGGAGGCACAGATACGCAGTATTTT. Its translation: CASTYGGGGTDTQYF.

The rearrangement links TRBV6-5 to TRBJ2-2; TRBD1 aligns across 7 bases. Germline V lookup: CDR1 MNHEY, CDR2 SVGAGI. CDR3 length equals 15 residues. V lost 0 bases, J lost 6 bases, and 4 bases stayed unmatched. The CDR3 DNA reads TGTGCCAGCAGTTACTCCACAGGGGAGCCCGGGGAGCTGTTTTTT. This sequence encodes CASSYSTGEPGELFF.

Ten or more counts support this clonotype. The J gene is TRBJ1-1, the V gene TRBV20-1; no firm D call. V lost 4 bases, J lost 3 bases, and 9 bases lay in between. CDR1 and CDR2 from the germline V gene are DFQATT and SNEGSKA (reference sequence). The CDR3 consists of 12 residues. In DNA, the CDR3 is TGCAGTGCTAAGAGAATGTACACTGAAGCTTTCTTT. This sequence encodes CSAKRMYTEAFF.

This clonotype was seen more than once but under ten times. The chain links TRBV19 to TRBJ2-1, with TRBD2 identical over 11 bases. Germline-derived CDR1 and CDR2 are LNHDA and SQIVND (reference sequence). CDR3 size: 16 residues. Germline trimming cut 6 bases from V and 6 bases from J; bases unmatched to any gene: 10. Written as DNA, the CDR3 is TGTGCCAGTAGCCTCCCAACTAGCGGGAGAGTCAATGAGCAGTTCTTC. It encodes CASSLPTSGRVNEQFF.

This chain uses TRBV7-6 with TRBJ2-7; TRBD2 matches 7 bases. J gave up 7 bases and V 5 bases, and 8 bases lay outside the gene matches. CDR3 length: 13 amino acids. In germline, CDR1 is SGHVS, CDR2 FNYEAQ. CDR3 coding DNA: TGTGCCAGCAGCCTACCGGGACTACAAGAGCAGTACTTC. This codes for CASSLPGLQEQYF.

In DNA, the CDR3 is TGCAGCGTTGATCGCTACAATGAGCAGTTCTTC. It translates to CSVDRYNEQFF. The chain joins TRBV29-1 to TRBJ2-1; no firm D call. V dropped 3 bases and J dropped 3 bases, with 3 bases sitting between them. Per the germline V gene, CDR1 is SQVTM and CDR2 is ANQGSEA. The CDR3 is 11 amino acids.

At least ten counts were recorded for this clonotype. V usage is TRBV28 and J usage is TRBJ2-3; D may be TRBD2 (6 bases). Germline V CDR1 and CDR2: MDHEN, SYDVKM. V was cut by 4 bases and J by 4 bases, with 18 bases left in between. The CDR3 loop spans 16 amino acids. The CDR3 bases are TGTGCCAGCAGTTCCCAGTGGGACTTGCGCTCAGATACGCAGTATTTT. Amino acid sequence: CASSSQWDLRSDTQYF.

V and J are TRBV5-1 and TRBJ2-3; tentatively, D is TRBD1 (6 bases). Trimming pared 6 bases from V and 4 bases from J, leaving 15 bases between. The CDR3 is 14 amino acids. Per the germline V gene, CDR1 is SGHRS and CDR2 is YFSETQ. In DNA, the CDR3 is TGCGCCAGCATCCCCGACAGGATCTCAGATACGCAGTATTTT. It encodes CASIPDRISDTQYF.